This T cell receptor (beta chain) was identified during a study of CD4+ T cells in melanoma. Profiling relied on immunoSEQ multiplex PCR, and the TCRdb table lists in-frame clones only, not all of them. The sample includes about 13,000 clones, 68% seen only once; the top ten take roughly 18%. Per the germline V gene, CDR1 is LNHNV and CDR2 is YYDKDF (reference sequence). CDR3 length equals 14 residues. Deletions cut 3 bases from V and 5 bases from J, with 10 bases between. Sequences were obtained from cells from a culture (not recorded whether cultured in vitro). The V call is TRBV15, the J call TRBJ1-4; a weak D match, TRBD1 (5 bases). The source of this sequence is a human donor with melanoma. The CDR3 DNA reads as TGTGCCACCAGCAGGGGGACGGTCAATGAAAAACTGTTTTTT. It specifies CATSRGTVNEKLFF.